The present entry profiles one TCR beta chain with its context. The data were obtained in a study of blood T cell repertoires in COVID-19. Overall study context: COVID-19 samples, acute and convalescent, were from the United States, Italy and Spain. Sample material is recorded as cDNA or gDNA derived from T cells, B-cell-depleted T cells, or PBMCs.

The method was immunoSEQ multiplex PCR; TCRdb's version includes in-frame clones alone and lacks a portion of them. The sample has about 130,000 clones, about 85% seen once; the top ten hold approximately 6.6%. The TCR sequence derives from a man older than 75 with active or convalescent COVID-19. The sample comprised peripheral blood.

As DNA, the CDR3 is TGCAGTGCTAGTTCTTCGTGGGAGCTGTTTTTT. As protein: CSASSSWELFF. The V gene is TRBV20-1, the J gene TRBJ2-2, with D hard to call. Trimming stripped 3 bases from V and 9 bases from J, with 8 bases between. Germline V gene lookup returns CDR1 DFQATT and CDR2 SNEGSKA (reference sequence). CDR3 length: 11 amino acids.